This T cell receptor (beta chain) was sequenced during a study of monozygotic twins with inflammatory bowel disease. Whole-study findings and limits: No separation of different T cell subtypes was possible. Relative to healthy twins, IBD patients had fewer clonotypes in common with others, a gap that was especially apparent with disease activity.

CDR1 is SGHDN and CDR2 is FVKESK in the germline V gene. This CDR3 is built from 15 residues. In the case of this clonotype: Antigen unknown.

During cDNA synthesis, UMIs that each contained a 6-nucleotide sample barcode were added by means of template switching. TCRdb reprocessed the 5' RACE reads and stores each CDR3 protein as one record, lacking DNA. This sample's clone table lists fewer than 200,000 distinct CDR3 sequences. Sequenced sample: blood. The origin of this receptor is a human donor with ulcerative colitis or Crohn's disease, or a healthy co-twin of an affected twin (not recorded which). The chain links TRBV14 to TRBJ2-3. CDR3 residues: CASSQDVGASDTQYF.